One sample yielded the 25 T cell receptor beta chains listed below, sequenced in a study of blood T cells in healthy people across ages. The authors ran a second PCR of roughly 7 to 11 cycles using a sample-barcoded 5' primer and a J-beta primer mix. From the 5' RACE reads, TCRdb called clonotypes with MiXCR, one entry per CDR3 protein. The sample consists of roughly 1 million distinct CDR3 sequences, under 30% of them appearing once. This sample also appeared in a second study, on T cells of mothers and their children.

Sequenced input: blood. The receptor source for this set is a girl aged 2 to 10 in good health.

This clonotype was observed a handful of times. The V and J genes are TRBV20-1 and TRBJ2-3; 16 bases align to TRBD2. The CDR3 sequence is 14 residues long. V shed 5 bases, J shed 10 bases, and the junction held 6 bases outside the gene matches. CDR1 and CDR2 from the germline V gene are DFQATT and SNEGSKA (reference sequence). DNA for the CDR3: TGCAGTGCTGGGACTAGCGGGGGGGGTAATGCGCAGTATTTT. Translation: CSAGTSGGGNAQYF.

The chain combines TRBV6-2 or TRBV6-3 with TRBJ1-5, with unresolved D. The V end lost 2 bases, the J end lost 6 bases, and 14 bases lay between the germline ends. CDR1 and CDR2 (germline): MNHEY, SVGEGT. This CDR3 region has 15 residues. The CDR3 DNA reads TGTGCCAGCAGTTACCCCCAATCGGCAGGTCAGCCCCAGCATTTT. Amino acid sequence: CASSYPQSAGQPQHF.

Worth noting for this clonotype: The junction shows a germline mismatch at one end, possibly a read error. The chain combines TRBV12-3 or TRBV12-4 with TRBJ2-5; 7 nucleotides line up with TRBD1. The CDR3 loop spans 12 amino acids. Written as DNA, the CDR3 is TGTGCCAGCAGTTTGCCCGGGACAGCGGAGTTCTTC. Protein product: CASSLPGTAEFF.

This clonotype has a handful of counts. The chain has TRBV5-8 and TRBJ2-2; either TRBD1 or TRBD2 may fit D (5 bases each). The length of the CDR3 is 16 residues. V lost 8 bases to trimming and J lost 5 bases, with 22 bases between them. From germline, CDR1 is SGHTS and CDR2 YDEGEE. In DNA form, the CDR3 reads TGTGCCAGGGGACGAACGGGGCCGATGGGGACCGGGGAGCTGTTTTTT. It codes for CARGRTGPMGTGELFF.

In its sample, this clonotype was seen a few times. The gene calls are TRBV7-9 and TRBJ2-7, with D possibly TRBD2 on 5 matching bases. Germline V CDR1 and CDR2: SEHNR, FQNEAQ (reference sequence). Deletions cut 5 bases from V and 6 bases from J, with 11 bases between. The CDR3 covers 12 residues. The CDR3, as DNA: TGTGCCAGCAGCACACTAGGAGGCGAGCAGTACTTC. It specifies CASSTLGGEQYF.

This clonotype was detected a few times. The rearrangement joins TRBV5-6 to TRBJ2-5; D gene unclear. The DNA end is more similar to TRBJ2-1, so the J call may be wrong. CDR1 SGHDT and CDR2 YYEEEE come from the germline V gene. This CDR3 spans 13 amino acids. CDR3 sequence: CASSSDLANEQFF. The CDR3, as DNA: TGTGCCAGCAGCTCCGACTTGGCCAATGAGCAGTTCTTC.

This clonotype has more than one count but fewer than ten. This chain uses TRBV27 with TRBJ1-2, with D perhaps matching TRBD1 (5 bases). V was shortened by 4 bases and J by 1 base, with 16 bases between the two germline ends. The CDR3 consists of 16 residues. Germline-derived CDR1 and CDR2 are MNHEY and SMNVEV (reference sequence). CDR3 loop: CASSSDMDGGNYGYTF. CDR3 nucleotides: TGTGCCAGCAGTTCCGATATGGACGGGGGTAACTATGGCTACACCTTC.

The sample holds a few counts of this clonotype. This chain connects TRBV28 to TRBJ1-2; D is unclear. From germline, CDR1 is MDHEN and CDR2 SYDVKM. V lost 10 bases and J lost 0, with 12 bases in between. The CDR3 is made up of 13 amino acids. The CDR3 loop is CATGEPSNYGYTF. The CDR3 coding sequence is TGTGCCACCGGTGAACCATCTAACTATGGCTACACCTTC.

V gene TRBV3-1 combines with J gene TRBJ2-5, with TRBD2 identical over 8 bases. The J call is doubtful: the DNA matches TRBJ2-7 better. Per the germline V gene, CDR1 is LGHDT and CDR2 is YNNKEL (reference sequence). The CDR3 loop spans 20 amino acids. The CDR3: CASSQDWAALAGPWGYEQYF. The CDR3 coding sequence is TGTGCCAGCAGCCAAGATTGGGCCGCCCTAGCGGGCCCCTGGGGCTACGAGCAGTACTTC.

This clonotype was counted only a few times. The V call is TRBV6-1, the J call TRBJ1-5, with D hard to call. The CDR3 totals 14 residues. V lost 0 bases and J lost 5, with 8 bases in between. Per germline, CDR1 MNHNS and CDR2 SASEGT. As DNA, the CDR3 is TGTGCCAGCAGTGAAGCGGAGACCTATCAGCCCCAGCATTTT. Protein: CASSEAETYQPQHF.

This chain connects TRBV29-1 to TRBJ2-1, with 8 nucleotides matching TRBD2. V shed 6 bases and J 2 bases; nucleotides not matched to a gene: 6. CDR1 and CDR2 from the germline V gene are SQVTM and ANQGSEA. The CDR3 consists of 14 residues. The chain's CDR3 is CSVTREAAYNEQFF. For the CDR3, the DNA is TGCAGCGTCACGCGGGAGGCTGCCTACAATGAGCAGTTCTTC.

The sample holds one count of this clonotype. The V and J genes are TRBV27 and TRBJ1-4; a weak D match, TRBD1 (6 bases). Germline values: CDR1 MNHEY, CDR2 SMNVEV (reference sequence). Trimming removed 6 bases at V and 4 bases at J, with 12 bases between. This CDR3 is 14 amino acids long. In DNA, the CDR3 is TGTGCCAGCAGACGAGGGGGGCATAATGAAAAACTGTTTTTT. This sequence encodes CASRRGGHNEKLFF.

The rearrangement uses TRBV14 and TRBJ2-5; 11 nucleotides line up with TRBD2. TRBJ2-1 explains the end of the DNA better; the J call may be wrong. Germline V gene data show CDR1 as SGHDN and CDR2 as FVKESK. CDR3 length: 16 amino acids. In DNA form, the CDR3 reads TGTGCCAGCAGCCAAACGCTAGCGGGAGGAGGTAATGAGCAGTTCTTC. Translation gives CASSQTLAGGGNEQFF.

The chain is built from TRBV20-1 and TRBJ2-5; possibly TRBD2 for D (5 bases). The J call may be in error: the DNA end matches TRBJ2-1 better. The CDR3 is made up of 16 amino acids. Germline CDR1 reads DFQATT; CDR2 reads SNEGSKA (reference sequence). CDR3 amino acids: CSARDRNSGSYNEQFF. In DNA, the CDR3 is TGCAGTGCTAGAGATCGCAACAGCGGATCCTACAATGAGCAGTTCTTC.

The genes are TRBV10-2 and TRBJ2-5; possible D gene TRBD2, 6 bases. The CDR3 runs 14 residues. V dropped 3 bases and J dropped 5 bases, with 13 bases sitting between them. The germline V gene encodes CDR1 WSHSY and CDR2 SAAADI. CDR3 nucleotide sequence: TGCGCCAGCAGTGAATTCCCGGAGGGCGAGACCCAGTACTTC. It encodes CASSEFPEGETQYF.

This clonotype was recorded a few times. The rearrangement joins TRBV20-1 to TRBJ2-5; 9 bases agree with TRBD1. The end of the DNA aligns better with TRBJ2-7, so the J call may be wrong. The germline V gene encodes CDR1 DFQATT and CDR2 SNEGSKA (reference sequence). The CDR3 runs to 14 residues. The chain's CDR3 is CSARDKGQGYEQYF. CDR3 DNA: TGCAGTGCTAGAGATAAGGGACAGGGCTACGAGCAGTACTTC.

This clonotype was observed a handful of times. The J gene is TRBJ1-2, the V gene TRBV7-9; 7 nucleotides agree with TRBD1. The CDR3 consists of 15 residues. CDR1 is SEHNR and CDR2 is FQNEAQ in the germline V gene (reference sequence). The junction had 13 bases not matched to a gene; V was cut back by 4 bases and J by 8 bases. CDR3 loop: CASSSELQGLGGYTF. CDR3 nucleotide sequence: TGTGCCAGCAGCTCCGAATTACAGGGGTTAGGGGGCTACACCTTC.

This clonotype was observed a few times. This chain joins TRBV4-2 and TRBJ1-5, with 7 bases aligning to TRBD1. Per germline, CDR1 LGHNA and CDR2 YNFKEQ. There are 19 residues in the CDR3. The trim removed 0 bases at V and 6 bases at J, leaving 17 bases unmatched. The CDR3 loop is CASSQDLRTGEVESQPQHF. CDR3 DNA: TGTGCCAGCAGCCAAGATCTTCGTACAGGGGAGGTAGAGAGTCAGCCCCAGCATTTT.

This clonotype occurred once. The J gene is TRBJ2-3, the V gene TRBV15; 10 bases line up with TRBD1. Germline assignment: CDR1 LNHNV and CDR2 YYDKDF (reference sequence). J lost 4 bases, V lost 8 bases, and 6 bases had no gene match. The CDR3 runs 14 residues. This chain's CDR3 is CATRTGGYADTQYF. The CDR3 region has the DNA TGTGCCACCCGGACAGGGGGTTATGCAGATACGCAGTATTTT.

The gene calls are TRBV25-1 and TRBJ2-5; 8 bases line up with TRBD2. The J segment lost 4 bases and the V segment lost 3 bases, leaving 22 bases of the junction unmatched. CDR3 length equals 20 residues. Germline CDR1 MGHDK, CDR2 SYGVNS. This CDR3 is CASSDSHSPTSGPGGETQYF. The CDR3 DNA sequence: TGTGCCAGCAGTGACTCCCATTCCCCAACTAGCGGACCCGGGGGAGAGACCCAGTACTTC.

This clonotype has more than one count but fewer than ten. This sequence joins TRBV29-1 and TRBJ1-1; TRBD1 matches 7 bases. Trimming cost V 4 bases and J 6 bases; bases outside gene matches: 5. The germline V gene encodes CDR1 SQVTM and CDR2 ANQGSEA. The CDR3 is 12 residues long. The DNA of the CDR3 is TGCAGCGTTGTAGGGGGCCTACCTGAAGCTTTCTTT. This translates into CSVVGGLPEAFF.

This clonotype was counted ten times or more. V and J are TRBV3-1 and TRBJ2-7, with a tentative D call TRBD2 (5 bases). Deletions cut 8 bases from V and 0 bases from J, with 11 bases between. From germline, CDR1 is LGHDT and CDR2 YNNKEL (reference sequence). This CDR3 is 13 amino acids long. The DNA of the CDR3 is TGTGCCAGCTCACGGGGAACCTCCTACGAGCAGTACTTC. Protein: CASSRGTSYEQYF.

In nucleotides, the CDR3 is TGTGCCAGCAGCTTAGAAGGCCGACTGCACAATGAGCAGTTCTTC. This sequence encodes CASSLEGRLHNEQFF. J is TRBJ2-1 and V is TRBV11-2, with D unresolved. Germline V CDR1 and CDR2: SGHAT, FQNNGV. The CDR3 covers 15 residues. V gave up 0 bases and J gave up 5 bases, with 11 bases separating them.

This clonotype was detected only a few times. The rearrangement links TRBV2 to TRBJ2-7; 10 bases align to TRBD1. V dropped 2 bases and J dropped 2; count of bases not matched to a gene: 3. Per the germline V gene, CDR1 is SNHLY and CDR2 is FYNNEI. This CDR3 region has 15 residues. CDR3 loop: CASSETGTGAYEQYF. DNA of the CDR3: TGTGCCAGCAGTGAAACCGGGACAGGGGCCTACGAGCAGTACTTC.

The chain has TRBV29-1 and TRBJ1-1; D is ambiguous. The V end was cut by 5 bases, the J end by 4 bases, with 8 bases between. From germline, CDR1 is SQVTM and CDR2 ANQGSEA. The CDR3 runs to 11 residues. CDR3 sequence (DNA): TGCAGCGTTAGCGAGGTCACTGAAGCTTTCTTT. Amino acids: CSVSEVTEAFF.